A single TCR beta chain is shown here with its context. Its antigen is currently unknown. Described time point: newly diagnosed GD, antithyroid drugs for less than 3 months. Construction of the TCR library relied on RNA isolated from PBMCs. The sample belongs to a study of regulatory T cells in long-lasting Graves disease. Findings and caveats of the study: Researchers examined only peripheral blood and not thyroid tissue. Among the persistent patients, 2,741 public clonotypes were shared, more than the 750 to 1,000 shared among new patients.

Construction of TCR beta libraries relied on iRepertoire HTBI primers and on Arm-PCR targeting CDR3 regions. MiXCR was run by TCRdb on the multiplex PCR reads, yielding one entry per CDR3 protein. The sample comprises roughly 430,000 distinct CDR3 sequences, over 15% of which are singletons, and approximately 12% rests with the top ten. This CDR3 is built from 12 residues. V lost 9 bases and J lost 6, with 14 bases in between. The germline gives CDR1 MNHNS, CDR2 SASEGT. Another study also made use of these data, one on T cells in Graves' hyperthyroidism and ophthalmopathy. From that second work: Most clonotypes that expanded in the thyroid above 0.001 also showed up in blood. With a median lead of 6.5 months before onset, the model predicted ophthalmopathy.

The sequenced sample was peripheral blood mononuclear cells (PBMCs), obtained at new diagnosis, from a patient treated with antithyroid drugs. The chain couples TRBV6-1 to TRBJ1-1; D not resolved. The origin of this receptor is a woman in her thirties with Graves disease. CDR3 in DNA: TGTGCCAGTAGCCCTAGGGATCCTGAAGCTTTCTTT. Its protein product is CASSPRDPEAFF.